The TCR beta chain described here comes from a study of OX40 agonist ivuxolimab in advanced cancers. Study background: Patients in the trial were receiving intravenous ivuxolimab every 2 weeks, at doses of 0.01 to 10 mg/kg.

TCRdb keeps only in-frame clones here, not all; method: immunoSEQ multiplex PCR. The sample includes 84,000 or so clones, over 65% of them seen just once. The CDR3 has 18 residues. Losses at the gene ends were 1 base for V and 2 bases for J; bases not matched to a gene: 6. Per the germline V gene, CDR1 is LNHDA and CDR2 is SQIVND (reference sequence). For this clone: The antigen is unknown.

Study observations and caveats: CD8+ T cells averaged more expanded clones than CD4+.

Samples of blood were obtained at baseline, on cycle 4 day 1, and on cycle 7 day 1. Material: CD4+ or CD8+ T cells sorted from blood, obtained in a trial of the OX40 agonist ivuxolimab. The V and J genes are TRBV19 and TRBJ2-6, with 9 bases fitting TRBD2. The sequence came from an adult with an advanced solid tumor such as melanoma, head and neck, liver or kidney cancer. In nucleotides, the CDR3 is TGTGCCAGTAGTATAGGTCTAGCGGGGTGGGCTGGGGCCAACGTCCTGACTTTC. It encodes CASSIGLAGWAGANVLTF.